This T cell receptor beta chain was identified in a study of cytomegalovirus exposure and HLA in healthy donors. The CDR3 is made up of 15 amino acids. CDR1 and CDR2 (germline): WSHSY, SAAADI. V was shortened by 3 bases and J by 5 bases, with 13 bases between the two germline ends. A single count supports this clone. 13 Jbeta primers and 60 Vbeta primers were used for the PCR. Sequencing used immunoSEQ multiplex PCR; TCRdb keeps in-frame clones, though not all of them. The sample has roughly 250,000 clones, about 66% seen once. The rearrangement links TRBV10-2 to TRBJ1-4; D is uncertain. The sample was PBMCs. The origin of this receptor is a female donor in good health and CMV-seronegative. The DNA of the CDR3 is TGCGCCAGCAGTGACGAAAGCCCCCACAATGAAAAACTGTTTTTT. Translation: CASSDESPHNEKLFF.